This is a list of T cell receptor beta chains from one sample in a study of CD8 T cells in Susac syndrome. TCRdb fed the immunoSEQ multiplex PCR reads into MiXCR, producing one record per CDR3 protein. The table records around 170,000 distinct CDR3 sequences, about 95% of them present only once. The sequenced sample was CD8+ T cells from PBMCs. The receptor set was obtained from a human donor with multiple sclerosis. The CDR3 runs from the conserved cysteine through the conserved F or W. The order of the fields is V gene, D gene, J gene, clone size, CDR3 protein, CDR3 DNA. D genes are given only for firm matches. The size entry is marked missing in some rows and otherwise reads once, few, many or a size class.

>TRBV7-6|NA|TRBJ2-7|NA
CASSPGPGSGEQYF
TGTGCCAGCAGCCCAGGACCGGGTTCAGGCGAGCAGTACTTC
>TRBV29-1|NA|TRBJ2-1|NA
CSLGLSYNEQFF
TGCAGCCTCGGACTGTCCTACAATGAGCAGTTCTTC
>TRBV19|NA|TRBJ2-7|NA
CASSIGLGTYEQYF
TGTGCCAGTAGTATAGGTCTCGGGACTTACGAGCAGTACTTC
>TRBV6-1|NA|TRBJ2-3|once
CASRAMAGTSTDTQYF
TGTGCCAGCAGGGCTATGGCGGGAACTAGCACAGATACGCAGTATTTT
>TRBV6-2/TRBV6-3|NA|TRBJ2-3|NA
CASRGGDTQYF
TGTGCCAGCAGAGGCGGAGATACGCAGTATTTT
>TRBV25-1|TRBD1|TRBJ1-2|NA
CASIRRERGRASGYTF
TGTGCCAGCATAAGACGCGAGAGGGGGCGTGCAAGTGGCTACACCTTC
>TRBV6-5|TRBD1|TRBJ1-1|NA
CASSPTPTGAAEAFF
TGTGCCAGCAGTCCGACACCGACAGGGGCGGCTGAAGCTTTCTTT
>TRBV19|NA|TRBJ1-1|NA
CASSRGIEAFF
TGTGCCAGTAGTAGGGGGATCGAAGCTTTCTTT
>TRBV24-1|NA|TRBJ2-3|NA
CATSVDARTDTQYF
TGTGCCACCAGTGTCGACGCTCGGACAGATACGCAGTATTTT
>TRBV20-1|TRBD2|TRBJ2-7|NA
CSARDGTSGNYEQYF
TGCAGTGCTAGAGACGGGACTAGCGGGAACTACGAGCAGTACTTC
>TRBV27|NA|TRBJ2-1|NA
CASSLSARNEQFF
TGTGCCAGCAGTTTATCGGCGCGGAATGAGCAGTTCTTC
>TRBV13|NA|TRBJ1-1|NA
CASSSRRGGNTEAFF
TGTGCCAGCAGCTCCCGCCGGGGAGGGAACACTGAAGCTTTCTTT
>TRBV5-6|TRBD1|TRBJ2-7|NA
CASSSGQGHSYEQYF
TGTGCCAGCAGCTCGGGACAGGGACACTCCTACGAGCAGTACTTC
>TRBV3-1|TRBD2|TRBJ2-1|NA
CASSYGLAGAPYNEQFF
TGTGCCAGCAGCTATGGACTAGCGGGAGCCCCCTACAATGAGCAGTTCTTC
>TRBV6-5|TRBD1|TRBJ1-1|NA
CASSSPQGNDYTEAFF
TGTGCCAGCAGTTCCCCACAGGGGAATGATTACACTGAAGCTTTCTTT
>TRBV29-1|NA|TRBJ1-1|NA
CSVEDGNTEAFF
TGCAGCGTTGAGGATGGGAACACTGAAGCTTTCTTT
>TRBV5-6|TRBD1|TRBJ1-5|once
CASSLEGQSNQPQHF
TGTGCCAGCAGCTTGGAGGGACAGTCAAATCAGCCCCAGCATTTT
>TRBV9|TRBD1|TRBJ1-6|NA
CASSASGTGASPLHF
TGTGCCAGCAGCGCTTCCGGGACAGGGGCATCACCCCTCCACTTT
>TRBV20-1|TRBD2|TRBJ2-3|NA
CSASRLAGGPGSPRDTQYF
TGCAGTGCTAGTCGGTTAGCGGGAGGGCCCGGATCCCCCCGCGATACGCAGTATTTT
>TRBV2|NA|TRBJ1-2|NA
CASRPTVYGYTF
TGTGCCAGCAGGCCGACAGTCTATGGCTACACCTTC
>TRBV10-3|NA|TRBJ2-7|NA
CAIRGDGSYEQYF
TGTGCCATCAGAGGGGACGGCTCCTACGAGCAGTACTTC
>TRBV2|TRBD2|TRBJ2-3|NA
CASSGGLYTDTQYF
TGTGCCAGCAGTGGGGGACTATACACAGATACGCAGTATTTT
>TRBV12-3/TRBV12-4|TRBD2|TRBJ2-1|NA
CAIAGGFFASEQFF
TGTGCCATAGCGGGAGGATTTTTTGCAAGTGAGCAGTTCTTC
>TRBV5-1|TRBD2|TRBJ2-1|NA
CASSPTPSGGNNEQFF
TGCGCCAGCAGCCCAACCCCTAGCGGGGGAAACAATGAGCAGTTCTTC
>TRBV20-1|NA|TRBJ2-1|NA
CSASYEQFF
TGCAGTGCTAGTTATGAGCAGTTCTTC
>TRBV14|NA|TRBJ2-2|NA
CASSLGYGGPTGELFF
TGTGCCAGCAGCCTCGGCTACGGGGGACCCACCGGGGAGCTGTTTTTT
>TRBV7-8|NA|TRBJ2-1|NA
CASSLFWGSHNEQFF
TGTGCCAGCAGCTTATTTTGGGGTTCCCACAATGAGCAGTTCTTC
>TRBV7-9|NA|TRBJ1-1|once
CASRPGLSSEAFF
TGTGCCAGCAGGCCGGGACTCTCTAGTGAAGCTTTCTTT
>TRBV29-1|NA|TRBJ2-1|NA
CSVWGTYNEQFF
TGCAGCGTCTGGGGGACCTACAATGAGCAGTTCTTC
>TRBV11-2|NA|TRBJ2-6|NA
CASSFDSGANVLTF
TGTGCCAGCAGCTTTGACTCTGGGGCCAACGTCCTGACTTTC
>TRBV27|NA|TRBJ2-5|NA
CASSLGGYRETQYF
TGTGCCAGCAGCCTCGGCGGGTATAGAGAGACCCAGTACTTC
>TRBV4-1|TRBD2|TRBJ2-1|NA
CASSGTLAGGEQFF
TGCGCCAGCAGCGGAACCCTAGCGGGAGGAGAGCAGTTCTTC
>TRBV7-2|NA|TRBJ2-7|NA
CASSKPLKTLTIYEQYF
TGTGCCAGCAGCAAGCCTTTAAAAACGTTGACAATTTACGAGCAGTACTTC
>TRBV12-3/TRBV12-4|NA|TRBJ1-1|few
CASSLVGDTEAFF
TGTGCCAGCAGTTTAGTCGGGGACACTGAAGCTTTCTTT
>TRBV6-5|TRBD1|TRBJ1-1|NA
CASDPSGGLTEAFF
TGTGCCAGCGACCCTTCAGGGGGCCTCACTGAAGCTTTCTTT
>TRBV10-3|NA|TRBJ2-7|NA
CAALGRTGEQYF
TGTGCCGCCCTGGGGAGGACGGGCGAGCAGTACTTC
>TRBV9|NA|TRBJ2-7|NA
CASSVGPWTAGYEQYF
TGTGCCAGCAGCGTAGGCCCGTGGACAGCGGGATACGAGCAGTACTTC
>TRBV9|TRBD1|TRBJ2-4|NA
CASSFGQGSDKNIQYF
TGTGCCAGCAGCTTCGGACAGGGCAGCGACAAAAACATTCAGTACTTC
>TRBV28|NA|TRBJ2-2|NA
CASSFVSGELFF
TGTGCCAGCAGTTTTGTCTCCGGGGAGCTGTTTTTT
>TRBV2|NA|TRBJ2-1|NA
CASSDSAVNEQFF
TGTGCCAGCAGTGACTCGGCAGTCAATGAGCAGTTCTTC
>TRBV4-1|TRBD1|TRBJ1-1|NA
CASSHPQGANTEAFF
TGCGCCAGCAGCCATCCACAGGGGGCAAACACTGAAGCTTTCTTT
>TRBV19|NA|TRBJ1-2|NA
CASTAAFYGYTF
TGTGCCAGTACAGCTGCATTCTATGGCTACACCTTC
>TRBV14|NA|TRBJ2-7|NA
CASSWSHEQYF
TGTGCCAGCAGCTGGAGCCACGAGCAGTACTTC
>TRBV4-1|NA|TRBJ2-1|NA
CASSQGVNEQFF
TGCGCCAGCAGCCAAGGAGTTAATGAGCAGTTCTTC
>TRBV27|NA|TRBJ2-5|NA
CASSLVGDQETQYF
TGTGCCAGCAGTTTAGTGGGGGATCAAGAGACCCAGTACTTC
>TRBV28|TRBD1|TRBJ2-4|once
CASSLDREVQVKNIQYF
TGTGCCAGCAGTTTGGACAGGGAGGTCCAGGTCAAAAACATTCAGTACTTC
>TRBV29-1|TRBD2|TRBJ2-7|NA
CSVEVRGSSYEQYF
TGCAGCGTTGAAGTGCGGGGGAGCTCCTACGAGCAGTACTTC
>TRBV9|NA|TRBJ2-1|NA
CASSVSSGQSSYNEQFF
TGTGCCAGCAGCGTAAGTAGCGGACAAAGCTCCTACAATGAGCAGTTCTTC
>TRBV12-3/TRBV12-4|NA|TRBJ1-5|once
CASSLMGKPRPQHF
TGTGCCAGCAGTTTAATGGGGAAGCCACGGCCCCAGCATTTT
>TRBV5-6|TRBD1|TRBJ2-7|NA
CASSWRTGGYEQYF
TGTGCCAGCAGCTGGCGGACAGGGGGCTACGAGCAGTACTTC
>TRBV20-1|NA|TRBJ1-2|NA
CSARDSDGYTF
TGCAGTGCTAGAGATTCAGATGGCTACACCTTC
>TRBV28|TRBD2|TRBJ2-7|NA
CASSLGGRDEQYF
TGTGCCAGCAGTTTGGGGGGGAGGGACGAGCAGTACTTC
>TRBV3-1|NA|TRBJ2-3|NA
CASSQKKWGGLGTDTQYF
TGTGCCAGCAGCCAAAAGAAATGGGGAGGCCTTGGCACAGATACGCAGTATTTT
>TRBV3-1|TRBD2|TRBJ2-5|NA
CASSQDRASGSHYEETQYF
TGTGCCAGCAGCCAAGATCGGGCTAGCGGGAGTCACTACGAAGAGACCCAGTACTTC
>TRBV2|NA|TRBJ2-7|NA
CASSEGVSPYEQYF
TGTGCCAGCAGTGAAGGGGTGTCACCCTACGAGCAGTACTTC
>TRBV20-1|NA|TRBJ2-7|NA
CSAIVEGGTGEQYF
TGCAGTGCTATCGTGGAGGGCGGAACGGGCGAGCAGTACTTC
>TRBV20-1|TRBD1|TRBJ1-1|NA
CSARGDRVMNTEAFF
TGCAGTGCTAGGGGGGACAGGGTAATGAACACTGAAGCTTTCTTT